The following is a T cell receptor (beta chain) sequence with its context. Documented treatment: oral pan-JAK inhibitor, 5-10 mg twice daily. This sample was taken from a study of CD8+ T cells in alopecia areata. Germline CDR1 SGHDT, CDR2 YYEEEE. This CDR3 has 16 residues. V lost 0 bases and J lost 2, with 14 bases in between. It was cDNA, reverse transcribed from extracted RNA, that served as the sequencing template. This table comes from immunoSEQ multiplex PCR, and its TCRdb copy is limited to in-frame clones, with some not included. The sample consists of 95,000 to 100,000 clones, more than 55% of them appearing once.

The clonotype originates from a human donor with alopecia areata. The material sequenced was CD8+ T cells sorted from blood, taken at week 4, from a patient treated with tofacitinib. The genes are TRBV5-6 and TRBJ2-5; D may correspond to TRBD1 or TRBD2 (6 bases each). The CDR3 DNA reads TGTGCCAGCAGCTTGGCCGGTGGGGGGCCACAAGAGACCCAGTACTTC. Its translation is CASSLAGGGPQETQYF.